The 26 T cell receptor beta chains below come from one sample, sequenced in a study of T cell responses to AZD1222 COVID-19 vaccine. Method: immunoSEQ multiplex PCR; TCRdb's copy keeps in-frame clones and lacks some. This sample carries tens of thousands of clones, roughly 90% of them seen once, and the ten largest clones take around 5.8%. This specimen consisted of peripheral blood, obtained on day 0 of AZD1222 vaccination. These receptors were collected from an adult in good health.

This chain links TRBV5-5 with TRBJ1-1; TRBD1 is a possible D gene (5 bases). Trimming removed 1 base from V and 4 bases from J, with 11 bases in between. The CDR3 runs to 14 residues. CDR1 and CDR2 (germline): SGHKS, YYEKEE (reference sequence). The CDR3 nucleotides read TGTGCCAGCAGCTTGACAGGCAAGGGCACTGAAGCTTTCTTT. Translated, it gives CASSLTGKGTEAFF.

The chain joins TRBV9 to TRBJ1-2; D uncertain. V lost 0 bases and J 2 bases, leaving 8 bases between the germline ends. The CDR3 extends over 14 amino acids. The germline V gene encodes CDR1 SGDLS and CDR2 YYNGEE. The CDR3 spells CASSVAWQNYGYTF. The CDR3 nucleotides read TGTGCCAGCAGCGTAGCATGGCAGAACTATGGCTACACCTTC.

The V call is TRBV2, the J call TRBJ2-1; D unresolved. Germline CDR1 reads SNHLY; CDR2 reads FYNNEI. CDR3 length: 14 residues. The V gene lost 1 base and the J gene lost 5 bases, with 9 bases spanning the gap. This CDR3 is CASSEDGAHNEQFF. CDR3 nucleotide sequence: TGTGCCAGCAGTGAAGATGGTGCCCACAATGAGCAGTTCTTC.

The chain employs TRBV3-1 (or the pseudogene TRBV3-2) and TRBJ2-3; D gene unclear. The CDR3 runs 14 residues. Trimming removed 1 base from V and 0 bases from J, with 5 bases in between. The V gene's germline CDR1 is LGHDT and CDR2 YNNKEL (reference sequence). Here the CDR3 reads CASSQGVSTDTQYF. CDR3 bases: TGTGCCAGCAGCCAAGGTGTGAGCACAGATACGCAGTATTTT.

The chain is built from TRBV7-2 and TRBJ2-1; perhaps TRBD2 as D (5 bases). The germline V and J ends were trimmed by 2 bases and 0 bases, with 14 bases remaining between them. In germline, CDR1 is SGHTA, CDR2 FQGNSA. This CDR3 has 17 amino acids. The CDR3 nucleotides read TGTGCCAGCAGCTTACGGTTCCCGGGAACCTCCTACAATGAGCAGTTCTTC. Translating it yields CASSLRFPGTSYNEQFF.

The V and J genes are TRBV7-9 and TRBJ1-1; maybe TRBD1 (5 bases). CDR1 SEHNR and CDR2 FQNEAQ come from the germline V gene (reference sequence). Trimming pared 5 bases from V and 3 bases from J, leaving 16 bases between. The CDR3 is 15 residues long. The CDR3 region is CASSEGQGGDTEAFF. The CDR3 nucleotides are TGTGCCAGCAGCGAGGGGCAGGGAGGAGACACTGAAGCTTTCTTT.

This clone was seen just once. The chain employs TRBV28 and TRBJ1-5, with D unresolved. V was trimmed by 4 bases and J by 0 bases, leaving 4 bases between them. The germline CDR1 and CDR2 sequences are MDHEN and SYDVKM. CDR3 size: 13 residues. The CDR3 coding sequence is TGTGCCAGCAGTTGGGATAGCAATCAGCCCCAGCATTTT. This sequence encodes CASSWDSNQPQHF.

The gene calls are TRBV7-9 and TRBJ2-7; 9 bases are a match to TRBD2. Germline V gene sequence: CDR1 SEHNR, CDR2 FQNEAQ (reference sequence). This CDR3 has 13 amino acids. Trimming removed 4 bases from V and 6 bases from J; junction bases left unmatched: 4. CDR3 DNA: TGTGCCAGCAGCTCGAGCGGGGGGCGCGAGCAGTACTTC. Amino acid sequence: CASSSSGGREQYF.

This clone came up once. The DNA for the CDR3 is TGTGCCAGCAGTTACGGGGTACCCTCCTACAATGAGCAGTTCTTC. Translating gives CASSYGVPSYNEQFF. The chain is built from TRBV6-2 or TRBV6-3 and TRBJ2-1; D ambiguous. Germline values: CDR1 MNHEY, CDR2 SVGEGT. The CDR3 consists of 15 residues. V lost 2 bases and J 0 bases, leaving 8 bases between the germline ends.

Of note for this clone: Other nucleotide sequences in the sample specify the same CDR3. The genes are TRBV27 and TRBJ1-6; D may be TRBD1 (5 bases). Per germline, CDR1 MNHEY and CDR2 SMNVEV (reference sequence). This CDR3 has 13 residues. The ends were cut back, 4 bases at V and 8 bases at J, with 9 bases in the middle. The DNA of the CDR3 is TGTGCCAGCAGTTACCGGGACTATTCACCCCTCCACTTT. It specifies CASSYRDYSPLHF.

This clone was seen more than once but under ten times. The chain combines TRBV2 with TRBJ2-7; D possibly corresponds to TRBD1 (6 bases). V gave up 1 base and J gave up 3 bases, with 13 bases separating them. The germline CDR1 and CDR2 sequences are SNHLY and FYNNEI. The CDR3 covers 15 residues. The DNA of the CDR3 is TGTGCCAGCAGTGAAGGGGCCAGGGGTAACTACGAGCAGTACTTC. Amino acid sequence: CASSEGARGNYEQYF.

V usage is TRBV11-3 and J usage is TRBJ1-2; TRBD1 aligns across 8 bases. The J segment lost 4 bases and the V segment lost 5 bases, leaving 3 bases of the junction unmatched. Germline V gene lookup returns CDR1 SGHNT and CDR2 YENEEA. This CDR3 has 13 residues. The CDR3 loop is CASSGQGGYGYTF. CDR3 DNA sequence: TGTGCCAGCAGCGGACAGGGTGGCTATGGCTACACCTTC.

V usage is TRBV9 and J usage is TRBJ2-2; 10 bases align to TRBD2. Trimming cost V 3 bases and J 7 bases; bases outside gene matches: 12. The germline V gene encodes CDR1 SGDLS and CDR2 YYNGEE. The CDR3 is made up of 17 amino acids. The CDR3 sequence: CASSDPSGRASRGELFF. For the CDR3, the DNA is TGTGCCAGCAGCGATCCCAGCGGGAGGGCCTCACGCGGGGAGCTGTTTTTT.

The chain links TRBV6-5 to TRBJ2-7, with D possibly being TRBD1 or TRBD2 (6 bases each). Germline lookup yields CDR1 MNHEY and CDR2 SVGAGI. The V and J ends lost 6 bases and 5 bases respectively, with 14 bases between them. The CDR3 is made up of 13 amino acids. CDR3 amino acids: CASSQRGLHEQYF. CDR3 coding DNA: TGTGCCAGCAGCCAACGGGGGCTCCACGAGCAGTACTTC.

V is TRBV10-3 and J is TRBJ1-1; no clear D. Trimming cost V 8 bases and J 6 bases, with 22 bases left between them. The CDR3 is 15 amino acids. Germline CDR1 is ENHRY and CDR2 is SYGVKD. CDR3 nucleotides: TGTGCCATCTCTAATCAGAACGGTTTACACGCTGAAGCTTTCTTT. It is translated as CAISNQNGLHAEAFF.

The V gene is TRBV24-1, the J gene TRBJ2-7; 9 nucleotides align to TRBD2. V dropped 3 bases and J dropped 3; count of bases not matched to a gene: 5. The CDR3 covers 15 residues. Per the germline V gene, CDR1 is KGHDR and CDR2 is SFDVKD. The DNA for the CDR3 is TGTGCCACCAGTGATCCTCTAGCGGGGAACTACGAGCAGTACTTC. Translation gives CATSDPLAGNYEQYF.

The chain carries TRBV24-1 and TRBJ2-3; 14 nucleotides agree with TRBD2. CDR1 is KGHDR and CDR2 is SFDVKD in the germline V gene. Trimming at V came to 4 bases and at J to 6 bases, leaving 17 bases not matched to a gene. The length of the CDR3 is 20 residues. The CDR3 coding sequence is TGTGCCACCAGTGACTACGCCGGGACTAGCGGGAGCCCATGGGCGGATACGCAGTATTTT. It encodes CATSDYAGTSGSPWADTQYF.

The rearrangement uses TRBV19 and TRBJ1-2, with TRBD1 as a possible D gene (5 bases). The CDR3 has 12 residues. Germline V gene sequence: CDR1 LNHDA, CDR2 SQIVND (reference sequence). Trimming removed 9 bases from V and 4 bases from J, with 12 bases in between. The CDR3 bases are TGTGCCAGCCAGACAGATCCCTATGGCTACACCTTC. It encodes CASQTDPYGYTF.

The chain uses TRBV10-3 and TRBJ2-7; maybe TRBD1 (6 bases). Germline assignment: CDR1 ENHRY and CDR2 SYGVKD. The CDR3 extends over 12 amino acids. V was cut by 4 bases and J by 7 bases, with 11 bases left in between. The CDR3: CAISVDSQEQYF. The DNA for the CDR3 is TGTGCCATCAGTGTGGACAGTCAGGAGCAGTACTTC.

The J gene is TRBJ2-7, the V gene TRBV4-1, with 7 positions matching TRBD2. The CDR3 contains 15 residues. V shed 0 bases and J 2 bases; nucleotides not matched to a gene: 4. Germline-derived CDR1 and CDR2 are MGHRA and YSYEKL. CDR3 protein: CASSQEASGTYEQYF. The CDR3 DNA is TGCGCCAGCAGCCAAGAGGCGAGCGGGACCTACGAGCAGTACTTC.

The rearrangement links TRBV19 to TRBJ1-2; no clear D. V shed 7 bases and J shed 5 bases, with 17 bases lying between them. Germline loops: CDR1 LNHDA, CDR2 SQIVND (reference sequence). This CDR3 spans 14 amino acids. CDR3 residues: CASNSQGRSYGYTF. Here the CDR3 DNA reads TGTGCCAGTAACTCCCAAGGACGGTCATATGGCTACACCTTC.

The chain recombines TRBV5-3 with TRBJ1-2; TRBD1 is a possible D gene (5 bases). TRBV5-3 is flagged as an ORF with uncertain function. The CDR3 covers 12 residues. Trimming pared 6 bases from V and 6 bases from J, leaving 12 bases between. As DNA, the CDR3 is TGTGCCAGAATCCCCCTCAGGGATGGCTACACCTTC. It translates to CARIPLRDGYTF.

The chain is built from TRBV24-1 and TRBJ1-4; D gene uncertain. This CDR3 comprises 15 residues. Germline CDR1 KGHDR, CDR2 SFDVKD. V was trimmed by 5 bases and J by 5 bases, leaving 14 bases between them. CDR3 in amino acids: CATSAGAQPNEKLFF. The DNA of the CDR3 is TGTGCCACCAGTGCAGGCGCACAGCCGAATGAAAAACTGTTTTTT.

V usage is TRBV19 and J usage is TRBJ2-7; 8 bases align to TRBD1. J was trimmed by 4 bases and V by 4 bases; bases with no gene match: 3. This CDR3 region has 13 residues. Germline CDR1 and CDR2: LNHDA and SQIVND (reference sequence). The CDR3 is CASSTGGKYEQYF. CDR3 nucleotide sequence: TGTGCCAGTAGTACAGGGGGCAAATACGAGCAGTACTTC.

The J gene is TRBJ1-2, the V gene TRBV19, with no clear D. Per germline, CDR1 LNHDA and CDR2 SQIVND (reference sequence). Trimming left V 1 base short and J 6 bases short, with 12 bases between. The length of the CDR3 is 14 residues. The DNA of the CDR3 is TGTGCCAGTAGTATAGGCAGACAACGGGATGGCTACACCTTC. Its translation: CASSIGRQRDGYTF.

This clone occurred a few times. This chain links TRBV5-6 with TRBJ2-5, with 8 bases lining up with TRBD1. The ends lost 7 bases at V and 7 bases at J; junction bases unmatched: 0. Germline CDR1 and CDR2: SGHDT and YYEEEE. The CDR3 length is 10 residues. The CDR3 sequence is CASGQGTQYF. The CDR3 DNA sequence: TGTGCCAGCGGACAGGGGACCCAGTACTTC. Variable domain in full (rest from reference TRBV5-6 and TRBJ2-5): DAGVTQSPTHLIKTRGQQVTLRCSPKSGHDTVSWYQQALGQGPQFIFQYYEEEERQRGNFPDRFSGHQFPNYSSELNVNALLLGDSALYLCASGQGTQYFGPGTRLLVL.